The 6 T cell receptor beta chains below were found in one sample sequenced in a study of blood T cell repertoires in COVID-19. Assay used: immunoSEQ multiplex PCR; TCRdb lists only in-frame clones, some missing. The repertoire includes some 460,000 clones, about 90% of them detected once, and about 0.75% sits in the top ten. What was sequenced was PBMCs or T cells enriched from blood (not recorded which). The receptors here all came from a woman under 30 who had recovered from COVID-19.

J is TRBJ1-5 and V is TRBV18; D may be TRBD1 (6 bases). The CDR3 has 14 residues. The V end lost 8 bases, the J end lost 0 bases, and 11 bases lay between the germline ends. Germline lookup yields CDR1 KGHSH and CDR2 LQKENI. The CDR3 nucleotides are TGTGCCAGCGCGACAGGTCCTAGCAATCAGCCCCAGCATTTT. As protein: CASATGPSNQPQHF.

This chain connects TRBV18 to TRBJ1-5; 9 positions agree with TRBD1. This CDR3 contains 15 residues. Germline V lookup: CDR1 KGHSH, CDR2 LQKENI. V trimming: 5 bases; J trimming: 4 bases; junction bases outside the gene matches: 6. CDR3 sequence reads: CASSSETGGNQPQHF. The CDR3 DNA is TGTGCCAGCTCATCGGAGACAGGGGGTAATCAGCCCCAGCATTTT.

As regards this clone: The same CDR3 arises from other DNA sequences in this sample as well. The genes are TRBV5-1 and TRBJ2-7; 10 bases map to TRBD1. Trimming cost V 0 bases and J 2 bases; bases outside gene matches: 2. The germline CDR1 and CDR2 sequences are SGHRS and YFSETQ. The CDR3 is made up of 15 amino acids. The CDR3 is CASSLAGTGAYEQYF. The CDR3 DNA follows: TGCGCCAGCAGCTTGGCTGGGACAGGGGCCTACGAGCAGTACTTC.

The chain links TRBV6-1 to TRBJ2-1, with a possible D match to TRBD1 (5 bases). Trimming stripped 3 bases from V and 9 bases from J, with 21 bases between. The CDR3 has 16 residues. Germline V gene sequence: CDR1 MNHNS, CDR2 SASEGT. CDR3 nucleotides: TGTGCCAGCAGTGATCAAGGTCAGGGAATAAGGAGTGAGCAGTTCTTC. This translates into CASSDQGQGIRSEQFF.

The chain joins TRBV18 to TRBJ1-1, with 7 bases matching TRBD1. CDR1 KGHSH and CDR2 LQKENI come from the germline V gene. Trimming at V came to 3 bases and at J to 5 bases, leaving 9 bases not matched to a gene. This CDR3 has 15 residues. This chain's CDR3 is CASSPPTGRETEAFF. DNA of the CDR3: TGTGCCAGCTCACCGCCGACAGGGAGAGAGACTGAAGCTTTCTTT.

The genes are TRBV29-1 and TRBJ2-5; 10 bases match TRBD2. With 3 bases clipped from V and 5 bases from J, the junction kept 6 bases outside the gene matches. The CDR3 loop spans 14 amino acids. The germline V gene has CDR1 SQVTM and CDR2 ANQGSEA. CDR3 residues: CSVEERGGWETQYF. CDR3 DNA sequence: TGCAGCGTTGAGGAGCGGGGGGGCTGGGAGACCCAGTACTTC.